A single sample is the source of the 2 T cell receptor beta chains below, sequenced in a study of T cells in women clearing cervical HPV infection. Sequencing used immunoSEQ multiplex PCR; TCRdb keeps in-frame clones, though not all of them. This listing includes approximately 35,000 clones. The sequencing input was blood buffy coat. These receptors were obtained from a woman between 18 and 70 years old with a cervical HPV16 infection that either progressed to CIN3+ or cleared (not recorded which).

Turning to this clone: The missing CDR3 end, 3 residues past where the read stops, is filled in from the germline J gene. The gene calls are TRBV7-9 and TRBJ1-4, with D uncertain. From germline, CDR1 is SEHNR and CDR2 FQNEAQ (reference sequence). This CDR3 is built from 15 residues. The V gene lost 2 bases and the J gene lost 4 bases, with 11 bases spanning the gap. CDR3 region: CASSLPAGGNEKLFF. The sequenced CDR3 bases are TGTGCCAGCAGCTTACCCGCGGGAGGTAATGAAAAA.

With respect to this clone: From the germline J gene comes the end of the CDR3, since the read stops 3 residues before it. The chain links TRBV20-1 to TRBJ1-1, with 8 bases identical to TRBD1. The CDR3 is 14 amino acids. The V and J ends lost 6 bases and 6 bases, in that order; junction bases with no gene match: 12. From germline, CDR1 is DFQATT and CDR2 SNEGSKA (reference sequence). The CDR3 protein is CSATPDREVPEAFF. The CDR3 bases that were read are TGCAGTGCCACCCCGGACAGGGAAGTTCCTGAA.